This T cell receptor beta chain appears in the sequencing data of a study of T cells in Graves' hyperthyroidism and ophthalmopathy. General study points: Separating ophthalmopathy from stable hyperthyroidism was achieved by a 13 V-J model.

This clonotype was detected ten times or more. Its specificity is unknown. Trimming took 4 bases from V and 3 from J; bases not matched to a gene: 4. Germline CDR1 and CDR2: SGDLS and YYNGEE. This CDR3 is built from 15 residues. What was amplified from RNA transcripts were TCR beta CDR3 regions. RT-PCR in the first round (using the HTBI primer set) targeted the TCR CDR3. TCRdb called the multiplex PCR reads again in MiXCR, with one record for every CDR3 protein. This sample yields roughly 400,000 distinct CDR3 sequences, of which over 12% are seen a single time; around 27% belongs to the top ten. Patients affected by ophthalmopathy presented a Clinical Activity Score of at least 3, a NOSPECS grade of at least 4, and disease duration below 3 months. The study left out patients who had uncontrolled infection, other autoimmune disease, pregnancy or lactation.

The sequencing input was blood. The chain is built from TRBV9 and TRBJ2-7, with 13 bases identical to TRBD2. This TCR was sampled from a man in his forties or fifties with Graves' ophthalmopathy. The CDR3 DNA reads TGTGCCAGCAGCAACGGACTAGCGGGAGTCTACGAGCAGTACTTC. This encodes CASSNGLAGVYEQYF.